This record looks at one TCR beta chain sequence and its context. No antigen is known for it. TCRdb keeps only in-frame clones here, not all; method: immunoSEQ multiplex PCR. The sample lists approximately 180,000 clones; roughly 88% were seen once. Germline V gene data show CDR1 as MNHEY and CDR2 as SMNVEV (reference sequence). The CDR3 consists of 12 residues. V was cut by 5 bases and J by 8 bases, with 12 bases left in between. The sample belongs to a study of T cell responses to AZD1222 COVID-19 vaccine. Study in general: Second doses that came at about 4 or about 12 weeks were put together.

Whole-study results and caveats: Clonal diversity was possibly underestimated, and white British individuals and females predominated among donors. Repertoire sampling was restricted to post-peak T cell response timepoints. Just a handful of people given AZD1222 tested seropositive at baseline.

The rearrangement links TRBV27 to TRBJ1-1; D remains ambiguous. The specimen comprised peripheral blood, sampled on day 0 of AZD1222 vaccination. This clonotype originated in an adult in good health. The CDR3 DNA follows: TGTGCCAGCAGTGATACAGTACGCGAAGCTTTCTTT. Translating it yields CASSDTVREAFF.